These 10 T cell receptor beta chains were sequenced from one sample in a study of T cell repertoires in aging, cancer and after chemotherapy. The template was genomic DNA from peripheral blood, not RNA. A mixed TRB-A/B primer pool amplified rearranged TRB by multiplex touch-down PCR. TCRdb passed the multiplex PCR reads through MiXCR, listing each CDR3 protein once. The repertoire consists of about 1,700 distinct CDR3 sequences, with 50% to 60% occurring once and the leading ten covering 6% to 8%. The sample comprised blood. These receptors all stem from a human donor with a solid tumor.

The V gene is TRBV7-9, the J gene TRBJ2-7; 13 bases fit TRBD2. CDR3 length equals 13 residues. Germline assignment: CDR1 SEHNR and CDR2 FQNEAQ (reference sequence). V lost 5 bases and J lost 6; bases outside the gene matches: 1. This CDR3 reads CASSRLAGGEQYF. CDR3 nucleotide sequence: TGTGCCAGCAGCAGACTAGCGGGAGGCGAGCAGTACTTC.

This chain links TRBV19 with TRBJ1-4; 8 bases are a match to TRBD1. CDR1 LNHDA and CDR2 SQIVND come from the germline V gene (reference sequence). The length of the CDR3 is 13 residues. V shed 6 bases, J shed 11 bases, and the junction held 8 bases outside the gene matches. The CDR3 spells CASSLQGAWKLFF. CDR3 coding DNA: TGTGCCAGTAGCCTTCAGGGGGCTTGGAAACTGTTTTTT.

The chain combines TRBV6-5 with TRBJ2-7, with TRBD1 identical over 12 bases. The V gene's germline CDR1 is MNHEY and CDR2 SVGAGI. The CDR3 has 15 residues. V shed 6 bases, J shed 6 bases, and the junction held 9 bases outside the gene matches. CDR3 DNA sequence: TGTGCCAGCAGCCCCCGGGGACAGGGGGCGGTCGAGCAGTACTTC. This encodes CASSPRGQGAVEQYF.

The V call is TRBV12-3 or TRBV12-4, the J call TRBJ2-3; D remains ambiguous. The ends were cut back, 3 bases at V and 1 base at J, with 8 bases in the middle. The CDR3 loop spans 14 amino acids. In DNA form, the CDR3 reads TGTGCCAGCAGTTTCGGTGGAGGCACAGATACGCAGTATTTT. This gives the protein CASSFGGGTDTQYF.

Judged by abundance, this clonotype is large (0.1 to 1%). The chain recombines TRBV29-1 with TRBJ2-2, with TRBD2 matching 10 bases. This CDR3 contains 13 residues. Looked up from germline, CDR1 is SQVTM and CDR2 is ANQGSEA. J gave up 6 bases and V 8 bases, and 6 bases lay outside the gene matches. This CDR3 reads CSYGTSEAGELFF. As DNA, the CDR3 is TGCAGCTACGGGACTAGCGAGGCCGGGGAGCTGTTTTTT.

The CDR3 region is CASSYSNRANEQFF. The CDR3 region has the DNA TGTGCCAGCAGTTACTCGAACAGGGCAAATGAGCAGTTCTTC. The chain recombines TRBV6-5 with TRBJ2-1; perhaps TRBD1 as D (6 bases). V was pared by 0 bases and J by 7 bases, with 10 bases between. The germline V gene has CDR1 MNHEY and CDR2 SVGAGI. This CDR3 is built from 14 residues.

This sequence joins TRBV2 and TRBJ2-3; D ambiguous. The CDR3 covers 15 residues. V lost 3 bases and J lost 2, with 12 bases in between. Germline V gene lookup returns CDR1 SNHLY and CDR2 FYNNEI. In DNA form, the CDR3 reads TGTGCCAGCAGTGACTCGGAACAAGACACAGATACGCAGTATTTT. Translating gives CASSDSEQDTDTQYF.

The chain employs TRBV24-1 and TRBJ2-6; D call uncertain. Per germline, CDR1 KGHDR and CDR2 SFDVKD. This CDR3 has 16 amino acids. V lost 4 bases and J 0 bases, leaving 9 bases between the germline ends. CDR3 bases: TGTGCCACCAGTGACCCAAGTCCCTCTGGGGCCAACGTCCTGACTTTC. Encoded protein: CATSDPSPSGANVLTF.

The genes are TRBV19 and TRBJ2-1; D is perhaps TRBD1 or TRBD2 (5 bases each). Germline V CDR1 and CDR2: LNHDA, SQIVND (reference sequence). The V end lost 7 bases, the J end lost 0 bases, and 13 bases lay between the germline ends. CDR3 length equals 15 residues. CDR3 region: CASTRGRISYNEQFF. The CDR3 DNA follows: TGTGCCAGTACCCGGGGACGGATCTCCTACAATGAGCAGTTCTTC.

This clonotype was seen more than once but under ten times. Compared with germline, one end of the junction differs, possibly owing to a read error. The V call is TRBV20-1, the J call TRBJ2-7; no clear D gene. Germline CDR1 is DFQATT and CDR2 is SNEGSKA (reference sequence). The CDR3 totals 13 residues. The CDR3 DNA is TGCGGTGCTAGATCCACGAGTACCTACGAGCAGTACTTC. Translated, it gives CGARSTSTYEQYF.